Below, 28 T cell receptor beta chains from the same sample are listed, as sequenced in a study of sequential checkpoint blockade in melanoma. Treatment of the sample: randomized to nivolumab then ipilimumab (arm A) or the reverse (arm B). The method was immunoSEQ multiplex PCR; TCRdb's version includes in-frame clones alone and lacks a portion of them. The table shows just over 15,000 clones, with around 77% occurring only once. Sample: CD8+ T cells sorted from blood (inferred from file names), taken from a patient given nivolumab and ipilimumab in sequence. Source of these receptors: a human donor with melanoma.

The genes are TRBV5-5 and TRBJ2-5; D remains ambiguous. Between the trimmed V and J ends, which lost 0 bases and 1 base, there was a span of 4 bases. CDR3 length: 13 amino acids. Germline V gene data show CDR1 as SGHKS and CDR2 as YYEKEE (reference sequence). Here the CDR3 DNA reads TGTGCCAGCAGCTTGGACAGCCAAGAGACCCAGTACTTC. It encodes CASSLDSQETQYF.

The CDR3 sequence: CASSDPTSGKPQYF. CDR3 DNA: TGTGCCAGCAGTGACCCGACTAGCGGGAAGCCGCAGTATTTT. The gene calls are TRBV2 and TRBJ2-3, with 11 bases matching TRBD2. Trimming took 3 bases from V and 10 from J; bases not matched to a gene: 6. Per germline, CDR1 SNHLY and CDR2 FYNNEI. This CDR3 has 14 amino acids.

The chain employs TRBV7-9 and TRBJ2-7, with D perhaps matching TRBD2 (7 bases). Per the germline V gene, CDR1 is SEHNR and CDR2 is FQNEAQ (reference sequence). There are 14 residues in the CDR3. V lost 7 bases to trimming and J lost 3 bases, with 16 bases between them. CDR3: CASTPGGGVYEQYF. The CDR3 DNA follows: TGTGCCAGCACCCCTGGAGGGGGGGTCTACGAGCAGTACTTC.

The J gene is TRBJ2-7, the V gene TRBV4-2; 9 positions agree with TRBD2. The germline V gene has CDR1 LGHNA and CDR2 YNFKEQ. The CDR3 runs 14 residues. With 4 bases clipped from V and 5 bases from J, the junction kept 6 bases outside the gene matches. The CDR3 DNA reads as TGTGCCAGCAGCCCCCGGGAGCGGGGGGACGAGCAGTACTTC. Its translation: CASSPRERGDEQYF.

This sequence joins TRBV5-6 and TRBJ2-7; a possible D gene is TRBD2 (5 bases). Germline V CDR1 and CDR2: SGHDT, YYEEEE. Trimming stripped 4 bases from V and 2 bases from J, with 16 bases between. The CDR3 extends over 15 amino acids. CDR3 in amino acids: CASSLTKADPYEQYF. CDR3 DNA: TGTGCCAGCAGCCTAACAAAAGCGGATCCCTACGAGCAGTACTTC.

This clone was recorded a few times. The chain combines TRBV5-8 with TRBJ2-5; tentative D call: TRBD2 (6 bases). V lost 4 bases, J lost 6 bases, and 19 bases lay in between. Germline CDR1 and CDR2: SGHTS and YDEGEE. The CDR3 is 15 residues long. The CDR3 DNA follows: TGTGCCAGCAGCCCCCTTGCGGGATGGCGAAAGACCCAGTACTTC. Translating it yields CASSPLAGWRKTQYF.

This clone has only one observation. The chain uses TRBV7-9 and TRBJ1-2; 11 bases are shared with TRBD1. Looked up from germline, CDR1 is SEHNR and CDR2 is FQNEAQ (reference sequence). Trimming took 5 bases from V and 0 from J; bases not matched to a gene: 8. The CDR3 consists of 17 residues. The CDR3 here is CASSPGDRGTANYGYTF. The CDR3 DNA reads as TGTGCCAGCAGCCCGGGGGACAGGGGGACGGCTAACTATGGCTACACCTTC.

The V call is TRBV7-9, the J call TRBJ2-7; perhaps TRBD1 as D (6 bases). The V end was cut by 5 bases, the J end by 3 bases, with 11 bases between. The CDR3 runs 13 residues. Germline assignment: CDR1 SEHNR and CDR2 FQNEAQ (reference sequence). CDR3 loop: CASSTSGDYEQYF. In nucleotides, the CDR3 is TGTGCCAGCAGCACCTCAGGGGACTACGAGCAGTACTTC.

The chain uses TRBV27 and TRBJ2-3; tentatively, D is TRBD1 (6 bases). Trimming left V 2 bases short and J 3 bases short, with 18 bases between. This CDR3 has 17 amino acids. Germline V CDR1 and CDR2: MNHEY, SMNVEV (reference sequence). The CDR3 region has the DNA TGTGCCAGCAGTTTAGACAGGCAATGGGGTAGGACAGATACGCAGTATTTT. The encoded protein is CASSLDRQWGRTDTQYF.

The genes are TRBV6-1 and TRBJ2-1, with 9 bases identical to TRBD2. Germline V gene data show CDR1 as MNHNS and CDR2 as SASEGT. V lost 3 bases and J lost 5; bases outside the gene matches: 5. The CDR3 extends over 15 amino acids. The DNA for the CDR3 is TGTGCCAGCAGTGACCTAGCGGGGAGTCACAATGAGCAGTTCTTC. Translation gives CASSDLAGSHNEQFF.

The chain is built from TRBV9 and TRBJ2-5; 8 bases fit TRBD1. The J call could be wrong; TRBJ2-7 is a better fit for the DNA end. Germline V lookup: CDR1 SGDLS, CDR2 YYNGEE. The CDR3 length is 14 residues. Here the CDR3 DNA reads TGTGCCAGCAGCGGGACCGGGACAGGCAACGAGCAGTACTTC. This codes for CASSGTGTGNEQYF.

The gene calls are TRBV5-8 and TRBJ2-7, with 9 nucleotides matching TRBD1. Germline assignment: CDR1 SGHTS and CDR2 YDEGEE. J gave up 6 bases and V 0 bases, and 4 bases lay outside the gene matches. There are 14 residues in the CDR3. The CDR3 DNA reads TGTGCCAGCAGCTTGGGACAGGGGGAGGTCGAGCAGTACTTC. This translates into CASSLGQGEVEQYF.

This clone appeared a single time. The chain uses TRBV6-5 and TRBJ2-1, with 7 bases fitting TRBD2. This CDR3 is 12 amino acids long. J was trimmed by 9 bases and V by 6 bases; bases with no gene match: 5. Germline CDR1 MNHEY, CDR2 SVGAGI. The CDR3 nucleotides read TGTGCCAGCAGCCGGGACTATTTTGAGCAGTTCTTC. Amino acids: CASSRDYFEQFF.

J is TRBJ2-1 and V is TRBV7-2; 7 bases are a match to TRBD2. The germline CDR1 and CDR2 sequences are SGHTA and FQGNSA. This CDR3 is 13 amino acids long. V lost 3 bases, J lost 9 bases, and 5 bases stayed unmatched. CDR3 region: CASSFGGGSEQFF. The CDR3 nucleotides read TGTGCCAGCAGCTTCGGGGGAGGGAGTGAGCAGTTCTTC.

The chain combines TRBV14 with TRBJ1-5, with 10 bases that match TRBD1. The CDR3 has 14 amino acids. With 8 bases clipped from V and 2 bases from J, the junction kept 3 bases outside the gene matches. Germline CDR1 SGHDN, CDR2 FVKESK. CDR3 in amino acids: CASSTGGGNQPQHF. The CDR3 DNA sequence: TGTGCCAGCTCGACAGGGGGCGGCAATCAGCCCCAGCATTTT.

The rearrangement joins TRBV4-1 to TRBJ2-1, with 8 bases identical to TRBD2. From germline, CDR1 is MGHRA and CDR2 YSYEKL. The V segment lost 1 base and the J segment 10 bases; nucleotides outside the gene matches: 6. CDR3 length: 14 residues. DNA of the CDR3: TGCGCCAGCAGCCAAGTATCAGCGGGAGTAGAGCAGTTCTTC. This gives the protein CASSQVSAGVEQFF.

This sequence joins TRBV18 and TRBJ1-5; D is unresolved. V lost 4 bases and J 0 bases, leaving 10 bases between the germline ends. CDR1 KGHSH and CDR2 LQKENI come from the germline V gene. This CDR3 contains 15 residues. The CDR3 region is CASSLEVYSNQPQHF. The CDR3 nucleotides are TGTGCCAGCTCACTCGAGGTTTATAGCAATCAGCCCCAGCATTTT. Using reference TRBV18 and TRBJ1-5 for the parts outside the CDR3, the full variable domain is NAGVMQNPRHLVRRRGQEARLRCSPMKGHSHVYWYRQLPEEGLKFMVYLQKENIIDESGMPKERFSAEFPKEGPSILRIQQVVRGDSAAYFCASSLEVYSNQPQHFGDGTRLSIL.

The V and J genes are TRBV19 and TRBJ2-1, with TRBD2 identical over 7 bases. Germline V gene data show CDR1 as LNHDA and CDR2 as SQIVND (reference sequence). This CDR3 is built from 15 residues. V shed 3 bases, J shed 2 bases, and the junction held 4 bases outside the gene matches. The CDR3 nucleotides read TGTGCCAGTAGTATGGGGACTAACCCCTACAATGAGCAGTTCTTC. It specifies CASSMGTNPYNEQFF.

The V and J genes are TRBV27 and TRBJ2-2; 7 nucleotides agree with TRBD2. The V segment lost 0 bases and the J segment 6 bases; nucleotides outside the gene matches: 7. This CDR3 comprises 16 residues. CDR1 MNHEY and CDR2 SMNVEV come from the germline V gene (reference sequence). The CDR3 loop is CASSLSPGLPSGELFF. DNA for the CDR3: TGTGCCAGCAGTTTATCTCCGGGACTACCTTCCGGGGAGCTGTTTTTT.

This clone ranks as medium-sized. This chain joins TRBV7-8 and TRBJ2-2, with 9 bases that match TRBD1. In germline, CDR1 is SGHVS, CDR2 FQNEAQ. The CDR3 is 16 amino acids. V lost 3 bases to trimming and J lost 5 bases; unmatched junction nucleotides: 7. CDR3 in DNA: TGTGCCAGCAGCTTTACCTACAGGGGGCGAACCGGGGAGCTGTTTTTT. Translation gives CASSFTYRGRTGELFF.

V and J are TRBV28 and TRBJ2-1, with 10 nucleotides matching TRBD2. The V and J ends lost 5 bases and 4 bases, in that order; junction bases with no gene match: 5. The CDR3 loop spans 15 amino acids. Germline values: CDR1 MDHEN, CDR2 SYDVKM. The CDR3 reads CASSPGLADYNEQFF. The CDR3 nucleotides are TGTGCCAGCAGTCCAGGACTAGCGGATTACAATGAGCAGTTCTTC.

The rearrangement joins TRBV14 to TRBJ2-7; TRBD1 matches at 7 bases. This CDR3 has 15 amino acids. Germline trimming cut 4 bases from V and 1 base from J; bases unmatched to any gene: 7. The germline gives CDR1 SGHDN, CDR2 FVKESK. CDR3 nucleotides: TGTGCCAGCAGCCTTACAGGGGTTGGATCCTACGAGCAGTACTTC. Its translation: CASSLTGVGSYEQYF. Combining the CDR3 with reference TRBV14 and TRBJ2-7 gives the whole variable domain EAGVTQFPSHSVIEKGQTVTLRCDPISGHDNLYWYRRVMGKEIKFLLHFVKESKQDESGMPNNRFLAERTGGTYSTLKVQPAELEDSGVYFCASSLTGVGSYEQYFGPGTRLTVT.

This chain connects TRBV19 to TRBJ2-7; perhaps TRBD2 as D (6 bases). Per the germline V gene, CDR1 is LNHDA and CDR2 is SQIVND (reference sequence). Deletions cut 3 bases from V and 2 bases from J, with 14 bases between. The CDR3 covers 15 residues. CDR3 in DNA: TGTGCCAGTAGTATCTTCCCCGGGACTGCCTACGAGCAGTACTTC. Encoded protein: CASSIFPGTAYEQYF.

This clone was seen a few times. CDR3 protein: CASTRQVQETQYF. CDR3 coding DNA: TGTGCCAGCACCAGACAGGTACAAGAGACCCAGTACTTC. The chain recombines TRBV6-1 with TRBJ2-5, with D possibly matching TRBD1 (6 bases). Looked up from germline, CDR1 is MNHNS and CDR2 is SASEGT. The length of the CDR3 is 13 residues. Trimming removed 7 bases at V and 2 bases at J, with 11 bases between.

The V and J genes are TRBV27 and TRBJ2-7; 7 bases are shared with TRBD1. The CDR3 is 14 residues long. V was pared by 6 bases and J by 3 bases, with 8 bases of the junction left unmatched. Germline-derived CDR1 and CDR2 are MNHEY and SMNVEV (reference sequence). The CDR3 protein is CASRPGTAIYEQYF. In DNA form, the CDR3 reads TGTGCCAGCAGGCCCGGGACAGCTATCTACGAGCAGTACTTC.

V is TRBV7-2 and J is TRBJ2-7, with 7 nucleotides matching TRBD2. The germline CDR1 and CDR2 sequences are SGHTA and FQGNSA. V dropped 3 bases and J dropped 5; count of bases not matched to a gene: 7. CDR3 length: 14 amino acids. CDR3 DNA sequence: TGTGCCAGCAGCTTGATGGCGGGAGCCAACGAGCAGTACTTC. It is translated as CASSLMAGANEQYF.

The chain carries TRBV28 and TRBJ2-7; TRBD1 agrees at 9 bases. This CDR3 contains 14 residues. CDR1 MDHEN and CDR2 SYDVKM come from the germline V gene. V gave up 3 bases and J gave up 5 bases; unmatched junction bases: 5. For the CDR3, the DNA is TGTGCCAGCAGTTTCACAGGGGGCTTCGACGAGCAGTACTTC. It specifies CASSFTGGFDEQYF.

The chain carries TRBV2 and TRBJ2-7; 7 nucleotides align to TRBD1. CDR3 length: 13 amino acids. The germline CDR1 and CDR2 sequences are SNHLY and FYNNEI. The trim removed 8 bases at V and 3 bases at J, leaving 7 bases unmatched. The CDR3 DNA reads as TGTGCCAGCGAGGGACAGTTCAGCTACGAGCAGTACTTC. Translating gives CASEGQFSYEQYF.